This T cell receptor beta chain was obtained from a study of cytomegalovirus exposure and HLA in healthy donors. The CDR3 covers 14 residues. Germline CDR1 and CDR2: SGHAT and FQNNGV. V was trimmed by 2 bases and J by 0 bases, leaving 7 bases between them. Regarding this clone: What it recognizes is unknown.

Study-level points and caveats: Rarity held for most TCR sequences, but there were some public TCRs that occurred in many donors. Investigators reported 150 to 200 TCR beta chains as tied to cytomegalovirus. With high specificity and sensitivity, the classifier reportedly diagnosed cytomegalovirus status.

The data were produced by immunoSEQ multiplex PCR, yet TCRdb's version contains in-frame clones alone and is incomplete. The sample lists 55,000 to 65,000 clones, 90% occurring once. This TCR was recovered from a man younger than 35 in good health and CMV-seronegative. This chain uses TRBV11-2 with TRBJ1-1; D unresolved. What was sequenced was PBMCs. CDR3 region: CASSLTDLNTEAFF. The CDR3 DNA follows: TGTGCCAGCAGCTTAACAGATTTGAACACTGAAGCTTTCTTT.